The clone carrying this TCR beta chain was picked up many times. Its antigen is still unknown. Attachment of unique molecular identifiers to individual cDNA molecules was performed. MiXCR was run by TCRdb on the 5' RACE reads, yielding one entry per CDR3 protein. The repertoire consists of tens of thousands of distinct CDR3 sequences, with 4.5% occurring once and the leading ten covering about 7.8%. The CDR3 is made up of 16 amino acids. V was shortened by 2 bases and J by 5 bases, with 17 bases between the two germline ends. Looked up from germline, CDR1 is SEHNR and CDR2 is FQNEAQ (reference sequence). The data were obtained in a study of early T cells in non-severe SARS-CoV-2 infection. The wider study: Sequencing of unsorted whole blood was done on bulk RNA, leaving chains unpaired. Study-wide results and limits: A preference for anti-spike CD8 responses marked VDJdb matching, which missed private and CD4 specificities.

V and J are TRBV7-9 and TRBJ2-3, with D uncertain. The clonotype comes from an adult who was a healthcare worker with PCR-confirmed SARS-CoV-2 infection or an uninfected control (not recorded which). Sequencing was performed on whole blood. For the CDR3, the DNA is TGTGCCAGCAGCTTAAGTGCAGGCCGCATTGGAGATACGCAGTATTTT. Translating it yields CASSLSAGRIGDTQYF.